This T cell receptor beta chain was observed in a study of blood T cell repertoires in COVID-19. Turning to the study itself: The United States, Italy and Spain supplied acute and convalescent COVID-19 samples. Sources were T cells, B-cell-depleted T cells, or PBMCs; the material itself was cDNA or gDNA.

Here immunoSEQ multiplex PCR was the method, and the copy in TCRdb shows in-frame clones only, minus some. The table lists over 60,000 clones, roughly 90% of them singletons, with roughly 2.6% in the top ten. Germline trimming cut 6 bases from V and 1 base from J; bases unmatched to any gene: 8. Germline CDR1 reads MNHEY; CDR2 reads SVGAGI. The length of the CDR3 is 15 residues. The sequenced sample consisted of peripheral blood. The rearrangement uses TRBV6-5 and TRBJ2-7; 8 nucleotides agree with TRBD2. The clonotype originates from a man aged 70-80 years with active or convalescent COVID-19. Here the CDR3 DNA reads TGTGCCAGCAGAAACGCGGGGGGTCGTTCCTACGAGCAGTACTTC. Translating it yields CASRNAGGRSYEQYF.